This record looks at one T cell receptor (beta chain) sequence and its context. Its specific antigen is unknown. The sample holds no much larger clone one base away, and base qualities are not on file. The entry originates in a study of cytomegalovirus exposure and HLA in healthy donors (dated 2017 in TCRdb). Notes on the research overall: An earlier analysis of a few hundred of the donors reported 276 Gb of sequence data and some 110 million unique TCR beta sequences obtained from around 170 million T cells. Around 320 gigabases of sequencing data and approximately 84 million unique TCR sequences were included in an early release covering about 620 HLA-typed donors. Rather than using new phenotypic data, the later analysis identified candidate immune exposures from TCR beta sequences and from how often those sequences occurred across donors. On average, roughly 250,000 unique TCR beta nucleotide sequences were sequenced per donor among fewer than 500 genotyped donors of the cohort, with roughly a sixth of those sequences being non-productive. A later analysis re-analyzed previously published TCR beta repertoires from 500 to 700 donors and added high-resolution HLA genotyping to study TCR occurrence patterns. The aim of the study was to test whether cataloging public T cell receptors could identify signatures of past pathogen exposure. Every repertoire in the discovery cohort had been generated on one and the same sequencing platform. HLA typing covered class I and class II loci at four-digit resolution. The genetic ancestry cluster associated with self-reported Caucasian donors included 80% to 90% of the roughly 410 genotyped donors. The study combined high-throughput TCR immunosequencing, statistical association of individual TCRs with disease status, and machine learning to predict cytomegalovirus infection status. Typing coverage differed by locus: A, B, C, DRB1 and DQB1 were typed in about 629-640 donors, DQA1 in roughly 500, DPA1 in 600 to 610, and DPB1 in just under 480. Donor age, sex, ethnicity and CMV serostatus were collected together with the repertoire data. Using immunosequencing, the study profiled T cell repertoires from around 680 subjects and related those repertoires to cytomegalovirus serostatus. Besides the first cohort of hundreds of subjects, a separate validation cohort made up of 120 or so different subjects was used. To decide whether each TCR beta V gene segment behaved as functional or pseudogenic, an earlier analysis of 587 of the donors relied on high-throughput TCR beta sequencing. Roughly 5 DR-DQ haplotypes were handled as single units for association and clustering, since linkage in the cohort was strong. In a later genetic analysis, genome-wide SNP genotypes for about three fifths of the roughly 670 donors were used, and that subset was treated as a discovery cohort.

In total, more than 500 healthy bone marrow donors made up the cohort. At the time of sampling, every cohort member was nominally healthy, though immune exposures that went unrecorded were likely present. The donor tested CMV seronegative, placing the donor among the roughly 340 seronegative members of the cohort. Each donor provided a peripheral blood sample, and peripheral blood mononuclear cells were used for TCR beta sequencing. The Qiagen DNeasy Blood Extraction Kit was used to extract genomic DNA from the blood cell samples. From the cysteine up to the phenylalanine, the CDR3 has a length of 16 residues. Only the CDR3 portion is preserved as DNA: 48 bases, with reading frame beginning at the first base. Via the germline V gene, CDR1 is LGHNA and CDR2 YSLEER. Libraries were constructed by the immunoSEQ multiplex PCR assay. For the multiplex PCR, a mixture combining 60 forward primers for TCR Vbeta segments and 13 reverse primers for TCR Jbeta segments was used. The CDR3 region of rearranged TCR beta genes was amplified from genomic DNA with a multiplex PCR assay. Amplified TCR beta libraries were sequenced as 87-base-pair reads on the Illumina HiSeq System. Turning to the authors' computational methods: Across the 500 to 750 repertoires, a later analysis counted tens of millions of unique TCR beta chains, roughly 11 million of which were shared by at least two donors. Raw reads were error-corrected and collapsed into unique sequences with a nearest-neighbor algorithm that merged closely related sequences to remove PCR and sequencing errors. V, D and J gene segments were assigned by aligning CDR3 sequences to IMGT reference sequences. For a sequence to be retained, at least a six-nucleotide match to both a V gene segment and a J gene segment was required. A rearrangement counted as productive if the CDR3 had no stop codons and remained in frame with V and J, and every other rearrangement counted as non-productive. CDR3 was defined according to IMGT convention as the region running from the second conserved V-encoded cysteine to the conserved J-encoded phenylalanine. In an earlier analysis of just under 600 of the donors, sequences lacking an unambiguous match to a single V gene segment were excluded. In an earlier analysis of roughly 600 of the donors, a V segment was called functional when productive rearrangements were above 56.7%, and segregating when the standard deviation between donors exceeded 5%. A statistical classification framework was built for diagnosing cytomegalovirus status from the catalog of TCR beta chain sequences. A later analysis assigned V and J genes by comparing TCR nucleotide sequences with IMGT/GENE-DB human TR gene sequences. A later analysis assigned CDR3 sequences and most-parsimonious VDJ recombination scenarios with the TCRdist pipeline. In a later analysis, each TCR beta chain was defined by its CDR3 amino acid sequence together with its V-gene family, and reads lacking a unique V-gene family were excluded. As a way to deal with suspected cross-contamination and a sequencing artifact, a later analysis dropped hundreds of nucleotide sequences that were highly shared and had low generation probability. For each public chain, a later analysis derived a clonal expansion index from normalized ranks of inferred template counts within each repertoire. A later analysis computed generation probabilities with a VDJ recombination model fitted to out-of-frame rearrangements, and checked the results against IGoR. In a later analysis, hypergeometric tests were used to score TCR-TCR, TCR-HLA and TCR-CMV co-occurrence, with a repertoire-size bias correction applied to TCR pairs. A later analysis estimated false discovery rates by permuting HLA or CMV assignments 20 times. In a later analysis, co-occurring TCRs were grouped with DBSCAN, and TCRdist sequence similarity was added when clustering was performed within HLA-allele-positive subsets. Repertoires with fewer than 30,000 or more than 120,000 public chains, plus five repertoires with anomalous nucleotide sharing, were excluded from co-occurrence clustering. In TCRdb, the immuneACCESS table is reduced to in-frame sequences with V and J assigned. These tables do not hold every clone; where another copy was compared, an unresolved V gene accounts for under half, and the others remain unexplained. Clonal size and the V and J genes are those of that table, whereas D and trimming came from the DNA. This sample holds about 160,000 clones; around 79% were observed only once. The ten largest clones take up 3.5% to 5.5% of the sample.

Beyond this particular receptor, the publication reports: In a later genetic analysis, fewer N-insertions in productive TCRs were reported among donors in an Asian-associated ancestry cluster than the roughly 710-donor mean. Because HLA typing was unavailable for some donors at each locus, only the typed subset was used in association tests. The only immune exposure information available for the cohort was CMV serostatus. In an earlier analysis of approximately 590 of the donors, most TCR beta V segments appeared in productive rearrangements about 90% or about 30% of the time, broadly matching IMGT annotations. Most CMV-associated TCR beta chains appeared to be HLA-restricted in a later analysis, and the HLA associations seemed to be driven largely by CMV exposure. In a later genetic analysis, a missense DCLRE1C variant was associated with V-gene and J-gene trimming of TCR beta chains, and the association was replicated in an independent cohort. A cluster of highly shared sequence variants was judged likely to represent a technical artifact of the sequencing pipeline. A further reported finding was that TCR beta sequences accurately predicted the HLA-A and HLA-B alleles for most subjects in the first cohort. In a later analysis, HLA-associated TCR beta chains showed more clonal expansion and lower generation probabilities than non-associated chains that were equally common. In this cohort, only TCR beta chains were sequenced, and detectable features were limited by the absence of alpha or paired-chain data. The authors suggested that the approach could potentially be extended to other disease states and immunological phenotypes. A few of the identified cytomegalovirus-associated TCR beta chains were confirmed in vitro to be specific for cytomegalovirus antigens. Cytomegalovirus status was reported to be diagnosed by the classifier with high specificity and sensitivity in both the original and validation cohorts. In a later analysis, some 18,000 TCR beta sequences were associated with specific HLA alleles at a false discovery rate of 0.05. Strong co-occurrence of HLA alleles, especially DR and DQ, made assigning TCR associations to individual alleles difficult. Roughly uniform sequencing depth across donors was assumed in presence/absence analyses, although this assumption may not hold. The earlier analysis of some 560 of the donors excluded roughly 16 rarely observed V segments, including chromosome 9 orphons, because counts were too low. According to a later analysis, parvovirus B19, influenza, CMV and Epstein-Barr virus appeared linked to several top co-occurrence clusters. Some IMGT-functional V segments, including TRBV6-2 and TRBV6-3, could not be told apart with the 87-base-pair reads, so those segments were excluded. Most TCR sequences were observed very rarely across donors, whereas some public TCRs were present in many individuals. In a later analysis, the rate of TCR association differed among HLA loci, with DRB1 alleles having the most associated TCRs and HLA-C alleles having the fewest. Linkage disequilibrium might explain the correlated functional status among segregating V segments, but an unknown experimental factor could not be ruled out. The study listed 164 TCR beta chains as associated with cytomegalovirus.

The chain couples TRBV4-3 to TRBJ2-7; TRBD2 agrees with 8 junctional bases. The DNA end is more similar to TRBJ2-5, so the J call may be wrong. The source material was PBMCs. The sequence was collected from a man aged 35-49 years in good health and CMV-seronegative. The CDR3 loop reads CASSPLRAGGQETQYF. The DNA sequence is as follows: TGCGCCAGCAGCCCCTTGCGGGCGGGGGGCCAAGAGACCCAGTACTTC.